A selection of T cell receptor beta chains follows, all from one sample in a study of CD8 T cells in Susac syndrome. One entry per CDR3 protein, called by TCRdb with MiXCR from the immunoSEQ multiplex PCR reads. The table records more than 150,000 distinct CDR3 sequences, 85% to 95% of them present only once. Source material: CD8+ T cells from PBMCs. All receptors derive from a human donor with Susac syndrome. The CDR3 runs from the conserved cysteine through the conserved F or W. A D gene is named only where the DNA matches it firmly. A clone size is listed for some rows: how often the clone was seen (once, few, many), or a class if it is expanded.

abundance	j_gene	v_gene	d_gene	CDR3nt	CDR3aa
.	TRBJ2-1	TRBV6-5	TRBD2	TGTGCCAGCAGTTACCCTAGCGGGAGCAGTAGGAATGAGCAGTTCTTC	CASSYPSGSSRNEQFF
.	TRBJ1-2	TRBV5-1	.	TGCGCCAGCAGCTTGGAAACAGTTGGGGATGGCTACACCTTC	CASSLETVGDGYTF
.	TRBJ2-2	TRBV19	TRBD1	TGTGCCAGTACTCCCGAGACAGGGTTTCCCACCGGGGAGCTGTTTTTT	CASTPETGFPTGELFF
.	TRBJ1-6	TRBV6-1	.	TGTGCCAGCAGTGATCGTTCGGGGAATTCACCCCTCCACTTT	CASSDRSGNSPLHF
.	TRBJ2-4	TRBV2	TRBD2	TGTGCCAGCAGTGATCCGGCCGCGGGGGGGAAAAACATTCAGTACTTC	CASSDPAAGGKNIQYF
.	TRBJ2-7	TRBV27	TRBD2	TGTGCCAGCAGCAAGCGGGGGGCGTCCTACGAGCAGTACTTC	CASSKRGASYEQYF
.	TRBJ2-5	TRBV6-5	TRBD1	TGTGCCAGCGGACCGGGACAGGGGATTGAGACCCAGTACTTC	CASGPGQGIETQYF
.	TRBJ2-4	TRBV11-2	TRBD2	TGTGCCAGCAGCTCTAGCGGGGGAGCCAAAAACATTCAGTACTTC	CASSSSGGAKNIQYF
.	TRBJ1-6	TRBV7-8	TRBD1	TGTGCCAGCAGCTTGGAGACAGGGGACAATTCACCCCTCCACTTT	CASSLETGDNSPLHF
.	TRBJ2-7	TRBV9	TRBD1	TGTGCCAGCAGCTCGACAGGGCGGGACGAGCAGTACTTC	CASSSTGRDEQYF
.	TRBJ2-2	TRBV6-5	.	TGTGCCAGCAGTTCCCGGGGAGACAAACTCACCGGGGAGCTGTTTTTT	CASSSRGDKLTGELFF
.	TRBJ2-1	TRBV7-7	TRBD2	TGTGCTAGCTTCACAACGGGAGGTACTTACAATGAGCAGTTCTTC	CASFTTGGTYNEQFF
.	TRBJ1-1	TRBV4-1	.	TGCGCCAGCAGCCAAGTGGGAGTTAACACTGAAGCTTTCTTT	CASSQVGVNTEAFF
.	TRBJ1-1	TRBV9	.	TGTGCCAGCAGCGAGAGGGGACACCTGAACACTGAAGCTTTCTTT	CASSERGHLNTEAFF
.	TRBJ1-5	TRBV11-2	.	TGTGCCAGCAGCTTAAGGGGCGAGGGGCATCAGCCCCAGCATTTT	CASSLRGEGHQPQHF
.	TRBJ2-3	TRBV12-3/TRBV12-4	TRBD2	TGTGCCAGCAGTGAGCGGGGGGCAGAAGGAGATACGCAGTATTTT	CASSERGAEGDTQYF
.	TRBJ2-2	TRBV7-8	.	TGTGCCAGCAGCTTAGCCGAGAACACCGGGGAGCTGTTTTTT	CASSLAENTGELFF
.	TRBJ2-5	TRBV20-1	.	TGCAGTGCTTCAGGCCAGGTCTTACAAGAGACCCAGTACTTC	CSASGQVLQETQYF
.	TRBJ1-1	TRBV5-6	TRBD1	TGTGCCAGCAGACTTAACAGGGGTTCGACTGAAGCTTTCTTT	CASRLNRGSTEAFF
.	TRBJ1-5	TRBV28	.	TGTGCCAGCAGTTCAGGACAGACCACCCCTCCAAATCAGCCCCAGCATTTT	CASSSGQTTPPNQPQHF
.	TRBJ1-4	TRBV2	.	TGTGCCAGCAGTGAAAACTCGGGGATTGAAAAACTGTTTTTT	CASSENSGIEKLFF
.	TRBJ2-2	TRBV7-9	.	TGTGCCAGCAGCTTAACAGACACCGGGGAGCTGTTTTTT	CASSLTDTGELFF
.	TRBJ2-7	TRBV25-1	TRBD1	TGTGCCAGCCCTGACCGGGACAGGGGGACCTACGAGCAGTACTTC	CASPDRDRGTYEQYF
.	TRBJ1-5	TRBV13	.	TGTGCCAGCAGCCTGGCGGGGACGGAGAGCAATCAGCCCCAGCATTTT	CASSLAGTESNQPQHF
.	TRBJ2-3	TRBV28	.	TGTGCCAGCCGGGCCGGGACGGAGAGCACAGATACGCAGTATTTT	CASRAGTESTDTQYF
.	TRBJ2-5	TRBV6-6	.	TGTGCCAGCAGTTACTCGGCAGGCTCGGGAGAGACCCAGTACTTC	CASSYSAGSGETQYF
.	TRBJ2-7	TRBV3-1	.	TGTGCCAGCAGCCAATACCGCGGATGGGAGCAGTACTTC	CASSQYRGWEQYF
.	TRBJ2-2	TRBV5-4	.	TGTGCCAGCAGCCCCGGTTGGGGGACCGGGGAGCTGTTTTTT	CASSPGWGTGELFF
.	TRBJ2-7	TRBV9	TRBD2	TGTGCCAGCAGCTCCGACGGGAGGGAGGGAAACGAGCAGTACTTC	CASSSDGREGNEQYF
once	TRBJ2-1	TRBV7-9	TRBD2	TGTGCCAGCAGCCCGCGGACTAGCGGTCGAGGTAATGAGCAGTTCTTC	CASSPRTSGRGNEQFF
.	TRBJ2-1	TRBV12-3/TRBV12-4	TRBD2	TGTGCCAGCAGTTTATGGGAGGCGGGAGGATCCAATGAGCAGTTCTTC	CASSLWEAGGSNEQFF